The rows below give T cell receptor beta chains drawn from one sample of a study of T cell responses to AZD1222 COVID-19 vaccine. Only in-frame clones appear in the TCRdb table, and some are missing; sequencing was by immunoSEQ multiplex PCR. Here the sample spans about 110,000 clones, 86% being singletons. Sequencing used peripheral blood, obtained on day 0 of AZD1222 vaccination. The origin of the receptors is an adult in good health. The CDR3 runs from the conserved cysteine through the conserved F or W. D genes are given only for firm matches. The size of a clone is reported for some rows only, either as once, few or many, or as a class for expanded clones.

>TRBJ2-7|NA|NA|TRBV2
TGTGCCAGCAGTGAAACTTGGGCAGGGGTCAACGAGCAGTACTTC
CASSETWAGVNEQYF
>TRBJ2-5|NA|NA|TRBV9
TGTGCCAGCAGCGTAGGTGGAGAGACCCAGTACTTC
CASSVGGETQYF
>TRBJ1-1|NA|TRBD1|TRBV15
TGTGCCACCAGCCCACGTGGGCAGGGGGACACTGAAGCTTTCTTT
CATSPRGQGDTEAFF
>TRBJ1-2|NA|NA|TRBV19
TGTGCCAGTAGTATAAGGTTGACTGACCGCTTGGGGAACTATGGCTACACCTTC
CASSIRLTDRLGNYGYTF
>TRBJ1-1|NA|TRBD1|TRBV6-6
TGTGCCAGCAGTCCCACTACTGGGACAGGGAACACTGAAGCTTTCTTT
CASSPTTGTGNTEAFF
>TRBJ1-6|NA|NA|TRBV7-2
TGTGCCAGCAGCTTAATTCCACAGGGTAATTCACCCCTCCACTTT
CASSLIPQGNSPLHF
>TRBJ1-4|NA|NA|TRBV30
TGTGCCTGGAGTTCGGCAGGGCGCCTTCGGGAAAAACTGTTTTTT
CAWSSAGRLREKLFF
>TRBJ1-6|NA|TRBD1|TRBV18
TGTGCCAGCTCACCACCCGGGACAGGGCATGGTTCACCCCTCCACTTT
CASSPPGTGHGSPLHF
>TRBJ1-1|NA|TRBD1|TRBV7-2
TGTGCCAGCAGCTCTTGGACAGGAAACACTGAAGCTTTCTTT
CASSSWTGNTEAFF
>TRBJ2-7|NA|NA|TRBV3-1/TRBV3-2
TGTGCCAGCAGCCAAGATGCTGGGTCTTACTCCTACGAGCAGTACTTC
CASSQDAGSYSYEQYF
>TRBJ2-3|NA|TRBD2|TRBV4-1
TGCGCCAGCAGCCCCCAGGAGCGGGGTAGCACAGATACGCAGTATTTT
CASSPQERGSTDTQYF
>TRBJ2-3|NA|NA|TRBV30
TGTGCCTGGAGTGTTATCAGCACAGATACGCAGTATTTT
CAWSVISTDTQYF
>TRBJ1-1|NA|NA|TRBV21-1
TGTGCCAGCCTTAAGCGGGCAGGGGACCCCCGCGGGCGCACTGAAGCTTTCTTT
CASLKRAGDPRGRTEAFF
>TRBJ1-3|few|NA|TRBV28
TGTGCCAGCACCTCTTTACTAAACACCATATATTTT
CASTSLLNTIYF
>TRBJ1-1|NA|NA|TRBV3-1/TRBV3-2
TGTGCCAGCAGCCGGGTAGGAGGGGCTGAAGCTTTCTTT
CASSRVGGAEAFF
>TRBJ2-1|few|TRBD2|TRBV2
TGTGCCAGCAGTGAATGGACTAGCGGGATGTACAATGAGCAGTTCTTC
CASSEWTSGMYNEQFF
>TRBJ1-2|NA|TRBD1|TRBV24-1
TGTGCCACCAGTGATCCCCCGGGACAGGGAACTTCTGACTATGGCTACACCTTC
CATSDPPGQGTSDYGYTF
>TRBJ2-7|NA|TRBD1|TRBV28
TGTGCCAGCCACGCTCTCGACAGGGGGCAGGGCGAGCAGTACTTC
CASHALDRGQGEQYF
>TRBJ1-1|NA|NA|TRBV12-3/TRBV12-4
TGTGCCAGCAGTAAAGACATGAACACTGAAGCTTTCTTT
CASSKDMNTEAFF
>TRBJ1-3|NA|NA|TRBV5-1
TGCGCCAGCAGCTTGACCAGGCATGGAGGTGGAAACACCATATATTTT
CASSLTRHGGGNTIYF
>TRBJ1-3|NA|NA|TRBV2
TGTGCCAGCATTGCGTCAGGGGTTGGAAACACCATATATTTT
CASIASGVGNTIYF
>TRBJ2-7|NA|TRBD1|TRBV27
TGTGCCAGCAGTCCGGGACAGACCTACGAGCAGTACTTC
CASSPGQTYEQYF
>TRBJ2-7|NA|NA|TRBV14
TGTGCCAGCAGCCTGAGCTCCTACGAGCAGTACTTC
CASSLSSYEQYF
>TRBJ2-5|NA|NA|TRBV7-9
TGTGCCAGCAGCTTATTTCCGGGGCGGCAAGAGACCCAGTACTTC
CASSLFPGRQETQYF
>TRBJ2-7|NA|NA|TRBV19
TGTGCCAGTAGTATAGTCGGGGGATCCTACGAGCAGTACTTC
CASSIVGGSYEQYF
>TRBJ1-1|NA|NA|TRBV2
TGTGCCACCAGAGCCTTTCGGGACGGTGAAGCTTTCTTT
CATRAFRDGEAFF
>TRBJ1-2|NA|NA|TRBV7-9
TGTGCCAGCAGCTTAGGTACAATTAACTATGGCTACACCTTC
CASSLGTINYGYTF
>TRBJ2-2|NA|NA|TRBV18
TGTGCCAGCTCACCTACCGGTCCTTACACCGGGGAGCTGTTTTTT
CASSPTGPYTGELFF
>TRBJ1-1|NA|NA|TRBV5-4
TGTGCCAGCAGCTTCGGTTTTGTGAGTGAAGCTTTCTTT
CASSFGFVSEAFF
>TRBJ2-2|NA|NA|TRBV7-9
TGTGCCAGCAGCTTAGGTGCCGGGACCTTGACGACCGGGGAGCTGTTTTTT
CASSLGAGTLTTGELFF
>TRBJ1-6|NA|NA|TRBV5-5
TGTGCCAGCAGCAAAGGGGTGGATAATTCACCCCTCCACTTT
CASSKGVDNSPLHF
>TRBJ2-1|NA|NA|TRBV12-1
TGTGCCAGCAGCTTTGCTCTAGCGGTCTCCTACAATGAGCAGTTCTTC
CASSFALAVSYNEQFF
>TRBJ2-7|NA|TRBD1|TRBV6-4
TGTGCCAGCATCCCCTTAGACAGGGCACGGCAGTACTTC
CASIPLDRARQYF
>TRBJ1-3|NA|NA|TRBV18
TGTGCCAGCTCACCCGGGACCGCTGGAAACACCATATATTTT
CASSPGTAGNTIYF